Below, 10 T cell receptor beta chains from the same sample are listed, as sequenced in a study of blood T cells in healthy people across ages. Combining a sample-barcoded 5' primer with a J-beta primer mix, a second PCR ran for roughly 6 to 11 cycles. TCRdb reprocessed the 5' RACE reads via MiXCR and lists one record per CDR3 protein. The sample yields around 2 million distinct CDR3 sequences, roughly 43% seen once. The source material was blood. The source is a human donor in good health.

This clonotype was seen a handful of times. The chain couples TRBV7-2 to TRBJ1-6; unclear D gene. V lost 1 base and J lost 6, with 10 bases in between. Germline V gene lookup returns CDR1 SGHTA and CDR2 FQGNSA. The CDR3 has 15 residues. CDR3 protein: CASSLGGRSNSPLHF. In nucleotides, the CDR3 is TGTGCCAGCAGCTTAGGTGGACGTAGTAATTCACCCCTCCACTTT. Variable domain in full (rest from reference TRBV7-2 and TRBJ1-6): GAGVSQSPSNKVTEKGKDVELRCDPISGHTALYWYRQSLGQGLEFLIYFQGNSAPDKSGLPSDRFSAERTGGSVSTLTIQRTQQEDSAVYLCASSLGGRSNSPLHFGNGTRLTVT.

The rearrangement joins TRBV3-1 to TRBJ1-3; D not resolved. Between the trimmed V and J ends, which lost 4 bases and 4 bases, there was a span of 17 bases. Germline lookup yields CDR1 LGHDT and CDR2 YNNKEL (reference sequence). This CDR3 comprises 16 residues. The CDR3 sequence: CASSRTNRGLGNTIYF. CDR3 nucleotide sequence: TGTGCCAGCAGCCGAACAAATCGCGGTCTCGGAAACACCATATATTTT.

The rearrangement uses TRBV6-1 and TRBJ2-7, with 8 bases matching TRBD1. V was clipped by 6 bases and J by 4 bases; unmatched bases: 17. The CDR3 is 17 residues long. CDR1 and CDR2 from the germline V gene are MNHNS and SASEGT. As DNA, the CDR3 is TGTGCCAGCAGCCCTACTCCCGGACAGGGTGGGTCGTACGAGCAGTACTTC. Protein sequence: CASSPTPGQGGSYEQYF.

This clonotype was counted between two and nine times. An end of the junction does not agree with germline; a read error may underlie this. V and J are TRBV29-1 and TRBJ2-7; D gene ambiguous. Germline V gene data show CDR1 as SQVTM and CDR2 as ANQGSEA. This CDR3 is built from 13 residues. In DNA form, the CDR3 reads TGCGGCGTTGAAGATCCGGGTTCCTACGAGCAGTACTTC. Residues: CGVEDPGSYEQYF.

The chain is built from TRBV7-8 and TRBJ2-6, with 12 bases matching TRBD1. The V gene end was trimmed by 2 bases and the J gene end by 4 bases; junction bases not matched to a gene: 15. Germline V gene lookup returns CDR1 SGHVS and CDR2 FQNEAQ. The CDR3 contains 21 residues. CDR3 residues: CASSLSVSGDRGLYGANVLTF. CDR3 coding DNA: TGTGCCAGCAGCTTATCAGTTTCGGGGGACAGGGGGCTTTACGGGGCCAACGTCCTGACTTTC. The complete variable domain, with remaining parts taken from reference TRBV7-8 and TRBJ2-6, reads GAGVSQSPRYKVAKRGQDVALRCDPISGHVSLFWYQQALGQGPEFLTYFQNEAQLDKSGLPSDRFFAERPEGSVSTLKIQRTQQEDSAVYLCASSLSVSGDRGLYGANVLTFGAGSRLTVL.

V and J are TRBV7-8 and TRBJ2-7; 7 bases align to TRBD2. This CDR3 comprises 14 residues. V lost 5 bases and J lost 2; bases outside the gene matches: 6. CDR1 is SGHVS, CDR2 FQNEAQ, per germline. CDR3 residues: CASSPLRGAYEQYF. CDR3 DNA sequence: TGTGCCAGCAGCCCCCTTCGGGGGGCCTACGAGCAGTACTTC.

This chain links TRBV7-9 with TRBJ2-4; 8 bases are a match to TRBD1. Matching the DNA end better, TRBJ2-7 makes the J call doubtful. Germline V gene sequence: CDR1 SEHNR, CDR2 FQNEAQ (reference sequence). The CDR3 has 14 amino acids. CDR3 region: CASSKWTGKNEQYF. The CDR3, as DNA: TGTGCCAGCAGCAAATGGACAGGGAAGAACGAGCAGTACTTC.

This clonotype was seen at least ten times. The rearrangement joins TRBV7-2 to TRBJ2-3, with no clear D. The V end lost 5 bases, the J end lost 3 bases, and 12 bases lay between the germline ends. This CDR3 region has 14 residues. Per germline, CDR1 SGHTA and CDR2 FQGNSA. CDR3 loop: CASSHPTRTDTQYF. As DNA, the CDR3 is TGTGCCAGCAGCCACCCCACCAGGACAGATACGCAGTATTTT.

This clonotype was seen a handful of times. The CDR3 loop is CASLVGAGNIQYF. CDR3 nucleotide sequence: TGTGCCAGCCTCGTGGGCGCAGGTAACATTCAGTACTTC. The rearrangement joins TRBV7-2 to TRBJ2-4; D is unclear. Trimming removed 8 bases at V and 7 bases at J, with 15 bases between. The CDR3 has 13 residues. Germline loops: CDR1 SGHTA, CDR2 FQGNSA. Variable domain in full (rest from reference TRBV7-2 and TRBJ2-4): GAGVSQSPSNKVTEKGKDVELRCDPISGHTALYWYRQSLGQGLEFLIYFQGNSAPDKSGLPSDRFSAERTGGSVSTLTIQRTQQEDSAVYLCASLVGAGNIQYFGAGTRLSVL.

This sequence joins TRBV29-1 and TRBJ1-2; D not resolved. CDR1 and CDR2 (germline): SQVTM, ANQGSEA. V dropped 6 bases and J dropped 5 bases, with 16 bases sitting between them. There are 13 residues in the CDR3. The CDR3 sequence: CSVNPSGWYGYTF. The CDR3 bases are TGCAGCGTGAACCCCTCTGGTTGGTATGGCTACACCTTC.